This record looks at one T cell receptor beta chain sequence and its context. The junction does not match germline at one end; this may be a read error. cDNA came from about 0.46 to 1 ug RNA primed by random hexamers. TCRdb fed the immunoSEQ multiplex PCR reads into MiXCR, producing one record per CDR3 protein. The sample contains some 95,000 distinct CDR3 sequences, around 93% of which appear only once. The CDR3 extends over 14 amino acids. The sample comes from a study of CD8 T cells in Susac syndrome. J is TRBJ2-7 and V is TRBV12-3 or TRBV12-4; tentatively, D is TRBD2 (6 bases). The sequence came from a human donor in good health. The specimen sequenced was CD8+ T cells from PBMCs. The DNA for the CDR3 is TGTGCCAACAGTTCACCTGCGGGGTACTACGAGCAGTACTTC. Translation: CANSSPAGYYEQYF.